The subject of this entry is one T cell receptor (beta chain). The target of this receptor is not known. No per-base quality is available; no much larger clone lies one base away. The time point label of this sample denotes: after dendritic cell vaccination, including at tumor progression/relapse. To be selected, patients needed enough residual fresh-frozen tumor tissue and more than two years of available survival data. An isocitrate dehydrogenase mutation was not carried by any of the glioblastoma patients, although molecular status was otherwise variable. PBMC were collected before vaccination, two weeks after the third vaccination, and at tumor progression when it occurred. The Qiagen DNeasy Blood extraction Kit was used to extract genomic DNA. TCRB CDR3 regions were amplified from approximately 2 ug genomic DNA, or all available DNA if less, using the immunoSEQ assay. Multiplex PCR used 60 forward primers for TCR V beta segments and 13 reverse primers for J beta segments. To estimate reads per starting template, synthetic control templates were spiked into each sample at limiting dilution. The Illumina HiSeq System generated sequencing reads of 87 bp. Processing in the source paper ran as follows. To remove PCR and sequencing errors, closely related sequences were merged with a nearest neighbor algorithm. TCR overlap was defined as the percentage of unique tumor TCR beta sequences that were also found in the peripheral blood of the same patient. TCRdb mirrors the immuneACCESS table, restricted to in-frame sequences. Some clones are absent from its copies; in checked studies, under half trace to an unresolved V gene, and the reason for the others is unknown. That table furnishes V, J and clone size, whereas the DNA furnished D and trimming. This sample gives over 90,000 clones in total; approximately 80% of them show up just once. The ten most abundant clones make up under 6.5% of the sample.

The data belong to a study of glioma-infiltrating T cells after dendritic cell vaccination listed by TCRdb under 2016. Describing the broader study: The cohort included 15 or so glioblastoma patients drawn from Phase I and II dendritic cell vaccination trials, of whom 9 were newly diagnosed and 6 had recurrent disease. The vaccine was prepared from monocyte-derived dendritic cells that were cultured for seven to eight days with IL-4 and GM-CSF and then pulsed overnight with autologous tumor lysate. Three intradermal dendritic cell vaccine injections were administered to patients at biweekly intervals in the arm below the axilla. Autologous tumor lysate-pulsed dendritic cell vaccination was administered to the patients between about 2003 and 2012. In glioblastoma patients vaccinated with dendritic cells, deep sequencing of TCR beta CDR3 regions served to measure the amount of tumor-infiltrating lymphocytes and to compare repertoires between tumor and blood. Survival after dendritic cell vaccination was correlated with TCR sequencing metrics, such as TIL content and the overlap between tumor and blood repertoires.

From its cysteine to its phenylalanine, the CDR3 spans 14 amino acids. The DNA shown is the 42-base CDR3, in frame from base 1. Taken from the germline V gene, the CDR1 and CDR2 loops are SGDLS and YYNGEE. For this chain, trimming is 7 bases at the V end and 9 bases at the J end, and the number of junction bases without a gene match is 7. Overall study results and their limits: The cohort was small and heterogeneous, with few patients having full blood and tumor sets and even fewer initial-recurrent tumor pairs. Longer time to progression and overall survival after dendritic cell vaccination were predicted by higher estimated pretreatment TIL content. The three-group TCR overlap response model was characterized as speculative, and prospective validation of the model was stated to be required. No direct relationship between TCR clonality and survival was found, suggesting that a diverse polyclonal response may matter.

Sequences were derived from blood, sampled after dendritic cell vaccination. The TCR was taken from a human donor with glioblastoma. The rearrangement combines TRBV9 with TRBJ1-6; TRBD1 fits 10 bases in the junction. The CDR3 corresponds to CASSSRDRGSPLHF. The DNA is as follows: TGTGCCAGCTCCAGCCGGGACAGGGGTTCACCCCTCCACTTT.